The rows below give T cell receptor beta chains drawn from one sample of a study of Graves' ophthalmopathy and Graves' hyperthyroidism. TCRdb independently ran MiXCR on the multiplex PCR reads; one entry per CDR3 protein. The data show around 470,000 distinct CDR3 sequences, with around an eighth seen just once and approximately 9.8% held by the top ten. Sequenced material: blood. The receptors were sampled from a young woman with Graves' ophthalmopathy. Both conserved end residues are part of each CDR3. Where a row states a size, it is once, few, many or the class of an expanded clone; other rows omit it.

13,TRBV28,many,CASSIQGRDEQYF
16,TRBV6-1,many,CASSVTGGGSNQPQHF
14,TRBV11-2,many,CASSNAREETEAFF
17,TRBV6-2/TRBV6-3,many,CASSPPTPGLAQETQYF
13,TRBV11-3,many,CASRRLGDYGYTF
14,TRBV6-5,many,CASSLQGAVYGYTF
13,TRBV29-1,NA,CSVERRDLYGYTF
12,TRBV29-1,many,CSVAARGGELFF
14,TRBV6-1,many,CASTPSGGPLEQYF
13,TRBV2,many,CASSVRSNYGYTF
17,TRBV28,many,CASSLIFGELGGQPQHF
13,TRBV30,many,CAWSPYPGYGYTF
14,TRBV6-2/TRBV6-3,NA,CASSATGARETQYF
14,TRBV15,many,CATSRDRTNTEAFF
16,TRBV20-1,NA,CSARASGKLAKNIQYF
18,TRBV9,NA,CASSVPSGGLPNTGELFF
12,TRBV10-3,many,CAARDSFDEQYF
15,TRBV25-1,many,CASSDSGGPVETQYF